This TCR beta chain was identified in a study of T-cell memory formation after mild COVID-19. TCRalpha and TCRbeta libraries used 5'RACE with constant-segment primers and UMIs. From the 5' RACE reads, TCRdb called clonotypes with MiXCR, one entry per CDR3 protein. The sample includes under 200,000 distinct CDR3 sequences, around 30% seen only once; the top ten take about 12%. Study findings and constraints: CD8+ contracting clones occupied EMRA, while CD4+ ones occupied mainly CM and EM. The SARS-CoV-2 specificity of second-wave clones reaching peak at day 37 remained unverified.

Comments on this clonotype: Its target is not known.

The V gene lost 1 base and the J gene lost 5 bases, with 14 bases spanning the gap. CDR3 length: 15 residues. Germline values: CDR1 MNHEY, CDR2 SVGAGI. The sequenced material came from PBMCs or a T cell subset sorted from them (not recorded which). This receptor was obtained from an adult woman who had mild COVID-19 (a few samples of this study predate the infection). Cell type and time point are not known. The V and J genes are TRBV6-5 and TRBJ1-1, with D unclear. The CDR3 sequence: CASSYYDHRRTEAFF. The CDR3 DNA sequence: TGTGCCAGCAGTTACTACGACCACCGTCGTACTGAAGCTTTCTTT.